The 15 T cell receptor beta chains below come from one sample, sequenced in a study of T cell responses to AZD1222 COVID-19 vaccine. TCRdb's copy holds only in-frame clones and misses some; the assay was immunoSEQ multiplex PCR. The top ten clones hold 5% to 5.5% of a sample with 110,000 to 150,000 clones, over 90% of them seen once. Sequenced here: peripheral blood, sampled on day 0 of AZD1222 vaccination. The source is an adult in good health.

The chain links TRBV19 to TRBJ1-5; D may be TRBD1 (6 bases). V was pared by 3 bases and J by 1 base, with 10 bases between. The CDR3 contains 15 residues. Germline-derived CDR1 and CDR2 are LNHDA and SQIVND (reference sequence). CDR3 DNA sequence: TGTGCCAGTAGTATGGGGGGCTCGAGCAATCAGCCCCAGCATTTT. Translated, it gives CASSMGGSSNQPQHF.

This sequence joins TRBV9 and TRBJ2-5, with TRBD1 matching 8 bases. The trim removed 3 bases at V and 5 bases at J, leaving 18 bases unmatched. Germline loops: CDR1 SGDLS, CDR2 YYNGEE. CDR3 size: 18 residues. Written as DNA, the CDR3 is TGTGCCAGCAGCGCCTCAATCCACGGACAGGGTCGGATGGAGACCCAGTACTTC. Amino acid sequence: CASSASIHGQGRMETQYF.

In DNA form, the CDR3 reads TGTGCCAGCAGTTTACACAGGGGAACCGGGGAGCTGTTTTTT. This codes for CASSLHRGTGELFF. V usage is TRBV28 and J usage is TRBJ2-2; 7 bases match TRBD1. Losses at the gene ends were 2 bases for V and 5 bases for J; bases not matched to a gene: 2. The CDR3 sequence is 14 residues long. Germline assignment: CDR1 MDHEN and CDR2 SYDVKM.

The chain has TRBV30 and TRBJ1-1; D possibly corresponds to TRBD1 (6 bases). With 3 bases removed from V and 6 bases from J, the gap between germline ends came to 17 bases. This CDR3 comprises 14 residues. Germline-derived CDR1 and CDR2 are GTSNPN and SVGIG (reference sequence). The CDR3 protein is CAWREGTGIPEAFF. In nucleotides, the CDR3 is TGTGCCTGGAGGGAAGGTACAGGGATACCTGAAGCTTTCTTT.

The CDR3 DNA sequence: TGTGCCAGCAGCGCTCTACTAGCGGGAGGATACAATGAGCAGTTCTTC. It is translated as CASSALLAGGYNEQFF. The J gene is TRBJ2-1, the V gene TRBV5-4, with 12 positions matching TRBD2. The germline gives CDR1 SGHNT, CDR2 YYREEE (reference sequence). The CDR3 sequence is 16 residues long. J gave up 4 bases and V 4 bases, and 6 bases lay outside the gene matches.

This CDR3 is CASSLLGGANTEAFF. The CDR3 DNA sequence: TGTGCCAGCAGTTTATTAGGTGGAGCGAACACTGAAGCTTTCTTT. This chain links TRBV28 with TRBJ1-1; D remains ambiguous. The germline gives CDR1 MDHEN, CDR2 SYDVKM. Trimming stripped 1 base from V and 1 base from J, with 10 bases between. There are 15 residues in the CDR3.

The chain combines TRBV29-1 with TRBJ2-7; no clear D. The CDR3 runs to 14 residues. Trimming pared 2 bases from V and 5 bases from J, leaving 16 bases between. Per germline, CDR1 SQVTM and CDR2 ANQGSEA. In DNA form, the CDR3 reads TGCAGCGTTGAAAGGGTAGGCTCCATCCACGAGCAGTACTTC. Translation gives CSVERVGSIHEQYF.

V gene TRBV7-9 combines with J gene TRBJ1-1; D not resolved. This CDR3 is built from 11 residues. In germline, CDR1 is SEHNR, CDR2 FQNEAQ (reference sequence). V lost 6 bases to trimming and J lost 3 bases, with 5 bases between them. CDR3 residues: CASRPDTEAFF. CDR3 sequence (DNA): TGTGCCAGCAGACCAGACACTGAAGCTTTCTTT. Looking up the rest from reference TRBV7-9 and TRBJ1-1 gives the full variable domain: DTGVSQNPRHKITKRGQNVTFRCDPISEHNRLYWYRQTLGQGPEFLTYFQNEAQLEKSRLLSDRFSAERPKGSFSTLEIQRTEQGDSAMYLCASRPDTEAFFGQGTRLTVV.

This sequence joins TRBV18 and TRBJ2-7, with D unresolved. The CDR3 extends over 13 amino acids. CDR1 KGHSH and CDR2 LQKENI come from the germline V gene. Trimming stripped 3 bases from V and 2 bases from J, with 8 bases between. DNA of the CDR3: TGTGCCAGCTCACCTTCAGCTACCTACGAGCAGTACTTC. This codes for CASSPSATYEQYF.

The J gene is TRBJ1-6, the V gene TRBV5-1; TRBD1 agrees at 7 bases. This CDR3 contains 14 residues. J lost 10 bases, V lost 4 bases, and 8 bases had no gene match. The germline gives CDR1 SGHRS, CDR2 YFSETQ. DNA for the CDR3: TGCGCCAGCAGCCCGGGACAGAGTGGATCACCCCTCCACTTT. Its translation is CASSPGQSGSPLHF.

The V and J genes are TRBV9 and TRBJ2-1; TRBD2 agrees at 9 bases. This CDR3 contains 15 residues. The germline CDR1 and CDR2 sequences are SGDLS and YYNGEE. Germline trimming cut 3 bases from V and 7 bases from J; bases unmatched to any gene: 8. Here the CDR3 reads CASSARLAALNEQFF. The CDR3 bases are TGTGCCAGCAGCGCGCGACTAGCGGCCCTAAATGAGCAGTTCTTC.

Details on this clone: One junction end does not reproduce the germline sequence, and a read error may be involved. The chain carries TRBV5-6 and TRBJ1-1; possibly TRBD1 for D (6 bases). Germline loops: CDR1 SGHDT, CDR2 YYEEEE. The CDR3 consists of 13 residues. The CDR3 region is CASSPWTAPEAFF. For the CDR3, the DNA is TGTGCCAGCAGCCCTTGGACAGCCCCTGAGGCTTTCTTT.

This chain joins TRBV11-2 and TRBJ2-7, with 9 bases lining up with TRBD1. CDR1 SGHAT and CDR2 FQNNGV come from the germline V gene. The length of the CDR3 is 15 residues. V gave up 3 bases and J gave up 0 bases; unmatched junction bases: 3. The CDR3 loop reads CASSLTTGGSYEQYF. The CDR3 DNA sequence: TGTGCCAGCAGCTTGACGACAGGGGGCTCCTACGAGCAGTACTTC.

This clone was counted only a few times. This chain joins TRBV5-1 and TRBJ1-1; tentatively, D is TRBD1 (6 bases). Trimming removed 5 bases at V and 3 bases at J, with 14 bases between. The length of the CDR3 is 14 residues. From germline, CDR1 is SGHRS and CDR2 YFSETQ. The CDR3 DNA reads as TGCGCCAGCAGGTCCCGGGACATGGACACTGAAGCTTTCTTT. This codes for CASRSRDMDTEAFF.

The chain couples TRBV19 to TRBJ2-2, with D hard to call. The CDR3 is 12 amino acids. Germline loops: CDR1 LNHDA, CDR2 SQIVND (reference sequence). V gave up 2 bases and J gave up 9 bases, with 7 bases separating them. This CDR3 is CASSITKRELFF. The CDR3 region has the DNA TGTGCCAGTAGTATAACGAAGCGGGAGCTGTTTTTT. The complete variable domain, with remaining parts taken from reference TRBV19 and TRBJ2-2, reads DGGITQSPKYLFRKEGQNVTLSCEQNLNHDAMYWYRQDPGQGLRLIYYSQIVNDFQKGDIAEGYSVSREKKESFPLTVTSAQKNPTAFYLCASSITKRELFFGEGSRLTVL.